The entry that follows covers one TCR beta chain sequence. The sequenced target, TCR beta, came from blood CD8+ and CD4+ T cells. This entry is derived from a study of CD8 T cells in Susac syndrome. The germline V gene encodes CDR1 MNHEY and CDR2 SMNVEV (reference sequence). V was shortened by 6 bases and J by 9 bases, with 18 bases between the two germline ends. This CDR3 spans 14 amino acids. Random hexamers were used to reverse transcribe the RNA input (about 0.5 to 1 ug). The authors amplified TCR beta CDR3 across 54 Vbeta and 13 Jbeta using immunoSEQ multiplex PCR. TCRdb reprocessed the immunoSEQ multiplex PCR reads via MiXCR and lists one record per CDR3 protein. The sample includes roughly 400,000 distinct CDR3 sequences, around 85% of them seen just once.

What was sequenced was CD8+ T cells from PBMCs. The V call is TRBV27, the J call TRBJ2-1, with D possibly matching TRBD2 (6 bases). This clonotype was obtained from a human donor with multiple sclerosis. Written as DNA, the CDR3 is TGTGCCAGCAGGGGGGGTGGTTGGTCGTTTGAGCAGTTCTTC. This encodes CASRGGGWSFEQFF.